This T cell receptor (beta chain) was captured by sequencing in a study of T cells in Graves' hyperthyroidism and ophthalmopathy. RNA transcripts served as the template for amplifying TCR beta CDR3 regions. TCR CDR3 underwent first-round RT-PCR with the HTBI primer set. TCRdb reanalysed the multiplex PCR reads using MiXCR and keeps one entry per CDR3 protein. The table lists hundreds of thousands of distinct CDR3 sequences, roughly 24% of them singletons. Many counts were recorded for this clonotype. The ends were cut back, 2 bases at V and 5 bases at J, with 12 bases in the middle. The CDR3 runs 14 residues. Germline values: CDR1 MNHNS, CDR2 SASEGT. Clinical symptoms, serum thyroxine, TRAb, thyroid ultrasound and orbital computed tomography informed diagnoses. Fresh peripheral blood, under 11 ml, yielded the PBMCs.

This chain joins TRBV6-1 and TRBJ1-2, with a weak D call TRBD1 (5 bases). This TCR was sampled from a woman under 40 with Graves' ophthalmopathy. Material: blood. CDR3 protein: CASSEIRGPYGYTF. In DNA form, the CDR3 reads TGTGCCAGCAGTGAAATTAGGGGACCTTATGGCTACACCTTC.